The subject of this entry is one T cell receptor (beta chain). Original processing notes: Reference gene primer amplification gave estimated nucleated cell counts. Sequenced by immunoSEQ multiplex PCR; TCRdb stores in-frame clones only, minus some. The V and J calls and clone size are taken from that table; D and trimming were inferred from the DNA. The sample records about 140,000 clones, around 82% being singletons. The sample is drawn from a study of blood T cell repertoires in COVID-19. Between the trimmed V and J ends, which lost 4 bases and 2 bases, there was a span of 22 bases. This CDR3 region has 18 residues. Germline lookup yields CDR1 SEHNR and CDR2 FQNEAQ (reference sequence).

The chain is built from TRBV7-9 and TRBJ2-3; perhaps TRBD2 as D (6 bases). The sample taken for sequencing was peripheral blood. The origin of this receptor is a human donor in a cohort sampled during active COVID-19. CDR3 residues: CASSSLGRTSFPTDTQYF. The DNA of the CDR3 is TGTGCCAGCAGCTCCCTGGGGAGGACCAGCTTCCCCACAGATACGCAGTATTTT.